A single T cell receptor beta chain is shown here with its context. No cognate antigen has been identified for it. No base-level quality is on record; no much larger clone is a single base apart. The sample originates from a study of cytomegalovirus exposure and HLA in healthy donors (dated by TCRdb to 2016 to 2017). Regarding the study in general: According to a later analysis, one platform produced both the 120 validation repertoires and the 666 repertoires of the first cohort. Besides the first cohort of 550 to 750 subjects, a separate validation cohort made up of roughly 120 different subjects was used. To predict cytomegalovirus infection status, the study brought together high-throughput TCR immunosequencing, statistical association of individual TCRs with disease status, and machine learning. The study was designed to test whether signatures of past pathogen exposure could be identified by cataloging public T cell receptors. Study-wide findings and limitations: Of the cluster scores, approximately 95% were above 0 in a later analysis, which found that TCRs clustered in the first cohort also tended to co-occur in the 120 validation repertoires. All 130 or so repertoires were used to score co-occurrence in the validation cohort in a later analysis, because that analysis had no HLA typing for the cohort. It was suggested by the authors that the approach could potentially be generalized to other disease states and immunological phenotypes. While some public TCRs were present in many individuals, most TCR sequences turned up only very rarely across donors. In vitro tests confirmed that a few of the cytomegalovirus-associated TCR beta chains recognize cytomegalovirus antigens. Cytomegalovirus status was reported to be diagnosed by the classifier with high specificity and sensitivity in both the original and validation cohorts. The study listed 164 TCR beta chains as associated with cytomegalovirus.

The method behind the library was the immunoSEQ multiplex PCR assay. The source study handled its data this way. A statistical classification framework was developed to diagnose cytomegalovirus status using the catalog of TCR beta chain sequences. In TCRdb, the immuneACCESS table is reduced to in-frame sequences with V and J assigned. These tables do not hold every clone; where another copy was compared, an unresolved V gene accounts for under half, and the others remain unexplained. That table furnishes V, J and clone size, whereas the DNA furnished D and trimming. Counted in this sample were around 160,000 clones; 88% of them appeared once. The top ten constitute 3% of the sample. Donors formed part of the validation cohort, which comprised 120 subjects and was distinct from the first cohort of over 500 subjects. The germline V gene supplies CDR1 SNHLY and CDR2 FYNNEI. The V end loses 4 bases and the J end loses 5 bases, and a stretch of 12 bases separates them. The CDR3 sequence holds 15 residues, the cysteine and phenylalanine included. This entry keeps only the CDR3 DNA: 45 bases, framed from base 1.

Sample: PBMCs. This TCR derives from a man aged 18 to 29 in good health and CMV-seronegative. The chain employs TRBV2 and TRBJ1-6; TRBD1 might be the D gene, on 6 matching bases. This receptor carries the CDR3 CASSGAGTNNSPLHF. The DNA sequence follows: TGTGCCAGCAGTGGCGCTGGGACAAATAATTCACCCCTCCACTTT.